Sequencing of this T cell receptor (beta chain) was carried out in a study of brain T cells in children with intractable seizures. The study's findings and limits: Pre- and post-surgery blood differed in depth, so pre-surgery absences may be undersampling. Only CDR3 sequence similarity suggested viral specificity, without known HCMV serostatus.

Described time point: blood from clinic visit 5 months post-surgery; TSC patient then seizure free. Surgery cases with the highest brain T cell transcript signatures were chosen for sequencing. About this clone itself: Its antigen remains unknown.

Sequenced by immunoSEQ multiplex PCR; TCRdb stores in-frame clones only, minus some. The sample shows around 340,000 clones, over 90% of them seen only once. J gave up 7 bases and V 3 bases, and 9 bases lay outside the gene matches. The germline CDR1 and CDR2 sequences are SEHNR and FQNEAQ (reference sequence). The CDR3 length is 17 residues. This TCR was recovered from a boy younger than two with tuberous sclerosis and intractable seizures. This chain connects TRBV7-9 to TRBJ2-2; 12 bases match TRBD1. The starting material was peripheral blood, obtained less than 6 months after surgery. DNA of the CDR3: TGTGCCAGCAGCTTTTTGCTAGGGACAGGGGGCTTCGGGGAGCTGTTTTTT. This codes for CASSFLLGTGGFGELFF. Full variable domain (missing parts from reference TRBV7-9 and TRBJ2-2): DTGVSQNPRHKITKRGQNVTFRCDPISEHNRLYWYRQTLGQGPEFLTYFQNEAQLEKSRLLSDRFSAERPKGSFSTLEIQRTEQGDSAMYLCASSFLLGTGGFGELFFGEGSRLTVL.